This TCR beta chain was identified during a study of T cells in localized non-small cell lung cancer. Assay: immunoSEQ multiplex PCR; the TCRdb copy retains only in-frame clones and omits some. The table has 60,000 to 75,000 clones, 84% seen once. Study-wide results and limits: Adjacent lung was found to contain a median roughly 50 of the top 100 tumor clones. The greatest T cell clonality was found in uninvolved adjacent lung (higher than in tumor). A higher density of T cells in blood coincided with extended overall survival.

Comments on this clone: Its antigen is as yet unknown.

The germline CDR1 and CDR2 sequences are SGHNT and YYREEE (reference sequence). This CDR3 is 13 amino acids long. With 0 bases removed from V and 4 bases from J, the gap between germline ends came to 7 bases. The chain is built from TRBV5-4 and TRBJ1-2, with D hard to call. This TCR derives from a female donor over 55 with stage I lung adenocarcinoma. Sequenced here: peripheral blood, sampled before any cancer treatment. The CDR3 spells CASSLALLYGYTF. As DNA, the CDR3 is TGTGCCAGCAGCTTGGCCCTCCTCTATGGCTACACCTTC.